This entry features one T cell receptor beta chain sequence. CDR1 and CDR2 (germline): SGHTA, FQGNSA. The V end was cut by 0 bases, the J end by 6 bases, with 12 bases between. This CDR3 has 15 residues. In the original analysis: Counts of nucleated cells, estimated from reference gene primer amplification, were obtained. Generated by immunoSEQ multiplex PCR, the TCRdb table keeps only in-frame clones and is missing some. V and J calls and clone size come straight from that table; D and trimming were deduced from the DNA. The sample yields more than 10,000 clones, around 89% seen once. The data belong to a study of blood T cell repertoires in COVID-19. Overall study context: Sample material is recorded as cDNA or gDNA derived from T cells, B-cell-depleted T cells, or PBMCs.

Sequencing was performed on peripheral blood. The chain carries TRBV7-2 and TRBJ1-3; no definite D call. This TCR was sampled from a human donor in a cohort sampled during active COVID-19. CDR3 nucleotides: TGTGCCAGCAGCTTAGCTAGTTCGGGTTTAAACACCATATATTTT. It specifies CASSLASSGLNTIYF.